The clone carrying this T cell receptor beta chain has at least ten counts. Its antigen is undetermined. Construction of the TCR beta libraries employed iRepertoire HTBI primers in conjunction with Arm-PCR of CDR3 regions. TCRdb analysed the multiplex PCR reads with MiXCR anew, one entry per CDR3 protein. The sample lists around 360,000 distinct CDR3 sequences, about a sixth seen once, with roughly 21% in the top ten. This sample stems from a study of regulatory T cells in long-lasting Graves disease. Study information: Prior antithyroid drug treatment in newly diagnosed Graves' patients lasted under 3 months.

Findings of the study overall: For persistent Graves' patients, TCR diversity was lower than for newly diagnosed ones.

Time point reported: newly diagnosed GD, antithyroid drugs for less than 3 months. The TCR library was made from RNA extracted from PBMCs. Another study also made use of these data, one on T cells in Graves' hyperthyroidism and ophthalmopathy. As reported in that work: The HTBI primer set drove a first-round RT-PCR of the TCR CDR3.

This sample comprised peripheral blood mononuclear cells (PBMCs), obtained at new diagnosis, from a patient treated with antithyroid drugs. The clonotype comes from a young woman with Graves disease.

CDR3 loop: CASKPQGANSPLHF. Here the CDR3 DNA reads TGTGCCAGTAAACCCCAGGGGGCTAATTCACCCCTCCACTTT. The V and J genes are TRBV28 and TRBJ1-6; TRBD1 agrees at 8 bases. The V gene end was trimmed by 9 bases and the J gene end by 6 bases; junction bases not matched to a gene: 7. The CDR3 runs to 14 residues. The germline V gene encodes CDR1 MDHEN and CDR2 SYDVKM.